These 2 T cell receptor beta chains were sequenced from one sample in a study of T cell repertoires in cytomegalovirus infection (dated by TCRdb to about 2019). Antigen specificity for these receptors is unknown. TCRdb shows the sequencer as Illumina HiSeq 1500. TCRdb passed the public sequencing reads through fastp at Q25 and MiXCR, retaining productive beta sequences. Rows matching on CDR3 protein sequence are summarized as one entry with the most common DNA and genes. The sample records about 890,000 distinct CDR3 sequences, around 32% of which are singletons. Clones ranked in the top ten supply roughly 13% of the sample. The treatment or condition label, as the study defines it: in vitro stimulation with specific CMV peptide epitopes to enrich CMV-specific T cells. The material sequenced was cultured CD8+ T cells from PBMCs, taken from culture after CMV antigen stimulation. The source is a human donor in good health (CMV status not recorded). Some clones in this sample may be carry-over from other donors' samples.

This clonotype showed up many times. CDR3: CASSSMLSLGMESGELFF. CDR3 in DNA: TGTGCCAGCAGTTCGATGTTATCCCTGGGAATGGAATCCGGGGAGCTGTTTTTT. The V gene is TRBV12-3 or TRBV12-4, the J gene TRBJ2-2; D gene uncertain. This CDR3 has 18 amino acids. V lost 4 bases, J lost 6 bases, and 24 bases lay in between.

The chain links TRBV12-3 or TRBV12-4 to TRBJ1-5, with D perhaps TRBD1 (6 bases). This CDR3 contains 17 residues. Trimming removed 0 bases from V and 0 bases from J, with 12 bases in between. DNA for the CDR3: TGTGCCAGCAGTTTAGCGCTAGGACAGACTAGCAATCAGCCCCAGCATTTT. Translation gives CASSLALGQTSNQPQHF.